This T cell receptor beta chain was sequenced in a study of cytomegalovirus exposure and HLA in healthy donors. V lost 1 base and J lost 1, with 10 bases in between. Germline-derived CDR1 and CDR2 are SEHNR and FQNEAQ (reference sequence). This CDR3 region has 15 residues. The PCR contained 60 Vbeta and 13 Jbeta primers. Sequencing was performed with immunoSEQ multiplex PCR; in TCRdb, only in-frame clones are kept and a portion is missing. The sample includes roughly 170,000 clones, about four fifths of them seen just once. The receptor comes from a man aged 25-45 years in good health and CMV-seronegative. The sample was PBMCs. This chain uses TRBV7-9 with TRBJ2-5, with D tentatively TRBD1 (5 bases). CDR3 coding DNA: TGTGCCAGCAGCTTAGTGAAGGGGTTCCAAGAGACCCAGTACTTC. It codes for CASSLVKGFQETQYF.